The next 21 T cell receptor beta chains were all read from a single sample in a study of regulatory T cells in long-lasting Graves disease (dated by TCRdb to about 2021). The library was produced with multiplex PCR. TCRdb lists the instrument as Illumina HiSeq 4000. CDR3 regions were amplified by Arm-PCR with iRepertoire HTBI primers to construct TCR beta libraries. TCRdb reprocessing: public reads trimmed at Q25 with fastp, clones called with MiXCR, in-frame beta chains kept. Each entry is one CDR3 protein sequence, shown with its most common DNA and genes. The sample table holds fewer than 600,000 distinct CDR3 sequences, of which 20% to 25% were seen once. Together, the top ten hold around 13% of the sample. Explained via the paper, the time point label denotes: persistent/refractory GD, antithyroid drugs over 5 years with positive TRAb. RNA was extracted from PBMCs in TRIzol for both TCR sequencing and RNA sequencing.

The material sequenced was peripheral blood mononuclear cells (PBMCs), taken when the disease was refractory, from a patient treated with antithyroid drugs. All receptors come from a female donor with Graves disease.

The rearrangement links TRBV28 to TRBJ1-5; no clear D. Germline V gene lookup returns CDR1 MDHEN and CDR2 SYDVKM. The CDR3 extends over 12 amino acids. Deletions cut 2 bases from V and 10 bases from J, with 9 bases between. The CDR3 region is CASSLEDLPQHF. The CDR3 DNA sequence: TGTGCCAGCAGTTTAGAAGATCTACCCCAGCATTTT.

This clonotype has at least ten counts. CDR3 sequence reads: CASSRGGSEAFF. In nucleotides, the CDR3 is TGTGCCAGCAGCAGGGGGGGGAGTGAAGCTTTCTTT. This chain uses TRBV7-2 with TRBJ1-1, with D maybe TRBD1 (6 bases). Germline CDR1 and CDR2: SGHTA and FQGNSA. The CDR3 length is 12 residues. V was cut by 5 bases and J by 7 bases, with 11 bases left in between.

V usage is TRBV12-3 or TRBV12-4 and J usage is TRBJ1-1, with D possibly being TRBD1 (6 bases). V shed 6 bases and J shed 2 bases, with 13 bases lying between them. The CDR3 runs 14 residues. The CDR3 nucleotides are TGTGCCAGCAGCCGGGGGCTGGGAAACACTGAAGCTTTCTTT. Amino acids: CASSRGLGNTEAFF.

This chain joins TRBV19 and TRBJ2-2; TRBD2 matches at 10 bases. CDR3 length: 16 residues. Germline V lookup: CDR1 LNHDA, CDR2 SQIVND (reference sequence). V shed 1 base, J shed 7 bases, and the junction held 6 bases outside the gene matches. The CDR3 region is CASSIVPSGSHGELFF. In nucleotides, the CDR3 is TGTGCCAGTAGTATAGTTCCTAGCGGGAGCCACGGGGAGCTGTTTTTT.

The gene calls are TRBV24-1 and TRBJ2-7, with a possible D match to TRBD2 (6 bases). The CDR3 spans 14 residues. Germline CDR1 reads KGHDR; CDR2 reads SFDVKD. V lost 5 bases and J 2 bases, leaving 12 bases between the germline ends. As DNA, the CDR3 is TGTGCCACCAGTGCATTAGCGGAGCCCTACGAGCAGTACTTC. This sequence encodes CATSALAEPYEQYF.

This clonotype was counted many times. The chain employs TRBV7-9 and TRBJ1-1; the D gene is possibly TRBD1 (6 bases). This CDR3 contains 14 residues. V gave up 6 bases and J gave up 7 bases, with 18 bases separating them. CDR1 SEHNR and CDR2 FQNEAQ come from the germline V gene (reference sequence). As DNA, the CDR3 is TGTGCCAGCAGGCCTGGCGGGGGCGGGATTGAAGCTTTCTTT. Translated: CASRPGGGGIEAFF.

V and J are TRBV5-4 and TRBJ2-7; 14 bases are shared with TRBD2. This CDR3 is 16 amino acids long. V was clipped by 2 bases and J by 2 bases; unmatched bases: 3. Germline V gene sequence: CDR1 SGHNT, CDR2 YYREEE (reference sequence). Here the CDR3 DNA reads TGTGCCAGCAGCTTTGGGACTAGCGGGAGCACCTACGAGCAGTACTTC. This sequence encodes CASSFGTSGSTYEQYF.

This clonotype was observed at least ten times. The rearrangement links TRBV2 to TRBJ2-5; 9 positions match TRBD1. The germline V gene has CDR1 SNHLY and CDR2 FYNNEI. This CDR3 comprises 17 residues. The V gene end was trimmed by 5 bases and the J gene end by 5 bases; junction bases not matched to a gene: 15. In DNA form, the CDR3 reads TGTGCCAGCAGTAGGGGACAGGGCACTTCCTTAGGGGAGACCCAGTACTTC. This gives the protein CASSRGQGTSLGETQYF. The full variable domain, with the rest looked up from reference TRBV2 and TRBJ2-5, is EPEVTQTPSHQVTQMGQEVILRCVPISNHLYFYWYRQILGQKVEFLVSFYNNEISEKSEIFDDQFSVERPDGSNFTLKIRSTKLEDSAMYFCASSRGQGTSLGETQYFGPGTRLLVL.

This clonotype was counted only a few times. The chain combines TRBV19 with TRBJ1-2; D not certain. V shed 5 bases and J shed 4 bases, with 17 bases lying between them. The CDR3 length is 15 residues. CDR1 and CDR2 (germline): LNHDA, SQIVND (reference sequence). The DNA for the CDR3 is TGTGCCAGTAGTCCCCGCCAGGCCCAGCGCTATGGCTACACCTTC. Residues: CASSPRQAQRYGYTF.

This clonotype was observed many times. CDR3 DNA sequence: TGTGCCAGCCAATGGGTAGCGGGGGGGAGAGAGACCCAGTACTTC. Translated, it gives CASQWVAGGRETQYF. V gene TRBV7-2 combines with J gene TRBJ2-5; the match to TRBD2 covers 11 bases. Per the germline V gene, CDR1 is SGHTA and CDR2 is FQGNSA. The CDR3 runs 15 residues. V shed 8 bases and J 4 bases; nucleotides not matched to a gene: 9.

There are many counts of this clonotype. V gene TRBV28 combines with J gene TRBJ1-5; tentatively, D is TRBD1 (6 bases). V was clipped by 3 bases and J by 6 bases, with 18 bases between them. The CDR3 is 16 amino acids. The V gene's germline CDR1 is MDHEN and CDR2 SYDVKM. The CDR3 region is CASSFGRQGWVQPQHF. The CDR3 nucleotides read TGTGCCAGCAGTTTCGGAAGGCAGGGGTGGGTTCAGCCCCAGCATTTT. The full variable domain, its missing parts supplied by reference TRBV28 and TRBJ1-5, is DVKVTQSSRYLVKRTGEKVFLECVQDMDHENMFWYRQDPGLGLRLIYFSYDVKMKEKGDIPEGYSVSREKKERFSLILESASTNQTSMYLCASSFGRQGWVQPQHFGDGTRLSIL.

At least ten counts were recorded for this clonotype. This chain joins TRBV3-1 and TRBJ2-7; D unresolved. Germline CDR1 is LGHDT and CDR2 is YNNKEL (reference sequence). Trimming shortened V by 1 base and J by 6 bases, and 10 bases separated the two germline ends. This CDR3 spans 13 amino acids. The CDR3 sequence is CASSQVVPGEQYF. For the CDR3, the DNA is TGTGCCAGCAGCCAAGTGGTCCCCGGCGAGCAGTACTTC.

V and J are TRBV30 and TRBJ1-1, with no clear D. The CDR3 loop spans 13 amino acids. Deletions cut 4 bases from V and 3 bases from J, with 12 bases between. Germline-derived CDR1 and CDR2 are GTSNPN and SVGIG (reference sequence). CDR3 region: CAWNKHGDTEAFF. CDR3 coding DNA: TGTGCCTGGAATAAGCACGGGGACACTGAAGCTTTCTTT.

For this clonotype: A much larger clone differs from this one at a single base, so this may be a read error. This is likely a read error, given that the CDR3 carries no conserved phenylalanine or tryptophan at its end. The rearrangement links TRBV12-3 or TRBV12-4 to TRBJ1-5; no definite D call. The CDR3 extends over 8 amino acids. The V end lost 11 bases, the J end lost 10 bases, and 6 bases lay between the germline ends. The CDR3 is CAGGPQHL. The CDR3 bases are TGTGCCGGAGGACCCCAGCATCTT.

This clonotype was seen at least ten times. The V and J genes are TRBV12-3 or TRBV12-4 and TRBJ1-4; D not certain. The V gene lost 5 bases and the J gene lost 6 bases, with 13 bases spanning the gap. The CDR3 totals 14 residues. CDR3: CASSNTVGHEKLFF. As DNA, the CDR3 is TGTGCCAGCAGTAACACAGTAGGTCATGAAAAACTGTTTTTT.

This clonotype was detected only a few times. The chain is built from TRBV19 and TRBJ1-6; 7 positions match TRBD1. The length of the CDR3 is 11 residues. In germline, CDR1 is LNHDA, CDR2 SQIVND (reference sequence). CDR3 DNA: TGTGCATTACAGGGGCAGTCACCCCTCCACTTT. This gives the protein CALQGQSPLHF.

This clonotype was picked up many times. The chain employs TRBV9 and TRBJ1-2; D perhaps matches TRBD1 (5 bases). The V end lost 0 bases, the J end lost 8 bases, and 11 bases lay between the germline ends. The germline V gene has CDR1 SGDLS and CDR2 YYNGEE. CDR3 length: 13 amino acids. In DNA form, the CDR3 reads TGTGCCAGCAGCGTAGATGCGGGGGAAGGCTACACCTTC. Its protein is CASSVDAGEGYTF.

In this sample, this clonotype turned up a few times. This rearrangement joins TRBV12-3 or TRBV12-4 to TRBJ1-2; 7 bases match TRBD1. The CDR3 sequence is 14 residues long. Trimming removed 0 bases from V and 2 bases from J; junction bases left unmatched: 0. CDR3 in amino acids: CASSLAGQNYGYTF. The CDR3 coding sequence is TGTGCCAGCAGTTTAGCGGGACAGAACTATGGCTACACCTTC.

This chain joins TRBV18 and TRBJ1-1; possibly TRBD1 for D (5 bases). CDR1 is KGHSH and CDR2 is LQKENI in the germline V gene. There are 14 residues in the CDR3. The germline V and J ends were trimmed by 4 bases and 0 bases, with 9 bases remaining between them. CDR3 DNA: TGTGCCAGCTCACTCTTCAGGGTGAACACTGAAGCTTTCTTT. Translation: CASSLFRVNTEAFF.

CDR3 bases: TGTGCCAGCAGTCTCCGCGGGGGCCTCGAGCAGTACTTC. It specifies CASSLRGGLEQYF. The rearrangement uses TRBV12-3 or TRBV12-4 and TRBJ2-7, with D maybe TRBD2 (7 bases). Trimming took 5 bases from V and 6 from J, leaving 14 bases between them. The CDR3 is 13 amino acids.

This clonotype was recorded at least ten times. The chain has TRBV2 and TRBJ2-5; no clear D. The CDR3 covers 11 residues. From germline, CDR1 is SNHLY and CDR2 FYNNEI. The germline V and J ends were trimmed by 7 bases and 1 base, with 4 bases remaining between them. The CDR3 loop reads CASMGQETQYF. In DNA form, the CDR3 reads TGTGCCAGCATGGGCCAAGAGACCCAGTACTTC.